The rows below give T cell receptor beta chains drawn from one sample of a study of HIV-infected patients and healthy controls. One entry per CDR3 protein results from TCRdb running MiXCR on the 5' RACE reads. The data hold roughly 22,000 distinct CDR3 sequences, with under 9.5% observed a single time. The sequencing sample was made of blood. The receptor set was obtained from an adult in good health. Each CDR3 is given with its conserved first and last residue. The D gene is left open where the match is weak. The size entry is marked missing in some rows and otherwise reads once, few, many or a size class.

d_call	clone_size	v_call	j_call	cdr3_nt	cdr3_aa
NA	many	TRBV6-2/TRBV6-3	TRBJ2-6	TGTGCCAGCAGTTACTCACACTCTGGGGCCAACGTCCTGACTTTC	CASSYSHSGANVLTF
NA	NA	TRBV14	TRBJ1-2	TGTGCCAGCAGCCAACTGGGCGGGTATGGCTACACCTTC	CASSQLGGYGYTF
NA	many	TRBV6-6	TRBJ1-5	TGTGCCAGCAGTTACCGGAGGGAGCAGCCCCAGCATTTT	CASSYRREQPQHF
NA	NA	TRBV4-1	TRBJ2-5	TGCGCCAGCAGCCAGCTTTCCGACTCCCAGGGGACCCAGTACTTC	CASSQLSDSQGTQYF
NA	few	TRBV5-4	TRBJ2-1	TGTGCCAGCAGCTTAGACAGACCCTCTCCCTACAATGAGCAGTTCTTC	CASSLDRPSPYNEQFF
NA	many	TRBV5-1	TRBJ1-2	TGCGCCAGCAGCTTGGAGAGTGTACAGCCTGGCACCTTC	CASSLESVQPGTF
TRBD1	many	TRBV7-6	TRBJ1-1	TGTGCCAGCAGCTTAAACCCCCGACAGGGGAACACTGAAGCTTTCTTT	CASSLNPRQGNTEAFF
TRBD1	many	TRBV7-2	TRBJ1-2	TGTGCCAGCAGCTTGCGGGACAGTTACTCCTATGGCTACACCTTC	CASSLRDSYSYGYTF
NA	many	TRBV2	TRBJ2-3	TGTGCCAGCAGTGAATTTGGGATCGAGGGGTATTTT	CASSEFGIEGYF
NA	many	TRBV12-3/TRBV12-4	TRBJ1-4	TGTGCCAGCAGACTTGGAGGGGAACTGTTTTTT	CASRLGGELFF
TRBD1	many	TRBV12-3/TRBV12-4	TRBJ1-2	TGTGCCAGCAGTTCCCTGACAGGGGATGGCTACACCTTC	CASSSLTGDGYTF
NA	many	TRBV10-3	TRBJ1-1	TGTGCCACAGGACTAAGGGGTGAGCTGAACACTGAAGCTTTCTTT	CATGLRGELNTEAFF
NA	many	TRBV15	TRBJ1-5	TGTGCCACCAGAAAGGGAGGAGGCAATCAGCCCCAGCATTTT	CATRKGGGNQPQHF
TRBD1	many	TRBV30	TRBJ1-2	TGTGCCTGGAGTGCCACCCTTACAGGGGGCGGCTATGGCTACACCTTC	CAWSATLTGGGYGYTF
NA	many	TRBV12-3/TRBV12-4	TRBJ2-6	TGTGCCAGCACCATTCCGCTTGGGGCTGGGGCCAACGTCCTGACTTTC	CASTIPLGAGANVLTF